Described below is a single T cell receptor beta chain sequence and its context. The entry originates in a study of identical twins. Each donor (without exception) was a healthy Caucasian. Template switching supplied a universal primer site; unique molecular identifiers were carried on the cDNA. TCRdb re-called the 5' RACE reads with MiXCR, one entry per CDR3 protein. The repertoire holds fewer than 500,000 distinct CDR3 sequences, with roughly an eighth as singletons. Trimming cost V 4 bases and J 2 bases; bases outside gene matches: 7. The CDR3 spans 15 residues. CDR1 and CDR2 from the germline V gene are SGHRS and YFSETQ. This sample was shared with a second study, whose subject was yellow fever vaccine responses in identical twins.

The gene calls are TRBV5-1 and TRBJ2-5; 8 bases fit TRBD2. Sequenced sample: CD4+ T cells sorted from blood. This receptor was taken from a woman aged 18-29 years in good health. CDR3 protein: CASSPGGSGQETQYF. The CDR3 nucleotides read TGCGCCAGCAGCCCGGGGGGGTCGGGGCAAGAGACCCAGTACTTC.